This TCR beta chain was captured by sequencing in a study of T-cell reconstitution after alpha-beta-depleted transplantation in children (TCRdb year 2016). With respect to the entire study: Using TCR repertoire profiling, the study followed T-cell immune reconstitution in a quantitative way in children after TCRalphabeta/CD19-depleted allogeneic hematopoietic cell transplantation. The investigation overall reported the following: The frequencies of hyperexpanded clones fell over the following months, and after one year, T-cell counts and TCRbeta diversity were mostly attributed to newly produced T cells. The apparently early recovery of alphabetaT-cell counts about two months after transplant reportedly depended on only several hundred rapidly expanded clones that came from non-depleted graft cells. In some patients, the high TCRbeta diversity seen at day 60 was put down to recipient T cells and intrathymic progenitors that had survived conditioning.

Libraries were prepared through PCR. The data were produced on an Illumina HiSeq 2500. To normalize quantification of the TCRbeta repertoire, the TCR libraries were built with molecular barcoding that relied on unique molecular identifiers. The public sequencing data were trimmed at Q25 with fastp and processed into clonotypes with MiXCR by TCRdb, which kept only in-frame beta chains. Each record represents a unique CDR3 protein, reported with the most common genes and DNA among its rows. The sample table holds 700,000 or so distinct CDR3 sequences, of which about 12% were seen once. The top ten clones comprise 0.65% to 0.9% of the sample. This clonotype has a count of ten or more. Its antigen is still unknown. The input lacks base qualities; no much larger clone sits a single base away. The sample's treatment or condition label, in plain terms: allogeneic hematopoietic cell transplantation with graft depleted of TCRalphabeta T cells and CD19 B cells. TCRalphabeta/CD19-depleted allogeneic hematopoietic cell grafts were given to the transplant recipients, all of whom were children.

CDR1 and CDR2 are drawn from the germline V gene (reference sequence): MNHNY, SVGAGI. Spanning cysteine to phenylalanine, the CDR3 consists of 11 amino acids. The read is trimmed to its CDR3 DNA, 33 bases read in frame from base 1. V lost 8 bases and J lost 3 bases; the stretch between them is 7 bases long. Material: PBMCs, obtained before TCRalphabeta/CD19-depleted stem cell transplant. This receptor was identified in a girl aged 2 to 9 with congenital amegakaryocytic thrombocytopenia, due to receive a stem cell transplant. The chain couples TRBV6-6 to TRBJ2-5; the D assignment is uncertain and may be TRBD1 or TRBD2, with 5 bases supporting each. The CDR3 region has the sequence CASGTEETQYF. The DNA sequence reads TGTGCCAGCGGGACCGAAGAGACCCAGTACTTC.